Listed below are T cell receptor beta chains from one sample, sequenced in a study of pediatric ulcerative colitis. Generated by immunoSEQ multiplex PCR, the TCRdb table keeps only in-frame clones and is missing some. The sample gives 30,000 or so clones, 81% of which show up once; around 0.96% is in the top ten. Specimen: gut tissue. All receptors come from a boy aged 5 to 17 with mild ulcerative colitis. Both conserved end residues are part of each CDR3. The order of the fields is clone size, J gene, V gene, D gene, CDR3 protein, CDR3 DNA. D genes are given only for firm matches. A row's size may be missing; if present it is once, few, many or a size class.

. | TRBJ1-5 | TRBV21-1 | . | CASSNTIRPGDRQPQHF | TGTGCCAGCAGCAATACAATCAGGCCGGGGGATCGTCAGCCCCAGCATTTT
once | TRBJ2-1 | TRBV5-6 | . | CASSPSGGSNEQFF | TGTGCCAGCAGCCCTTCAGGGGGGTCCAATGAGCAGTTCTTC
. | TRBJ1-5 | TRBV7-9 | . | CASSLNSGHGPQHF | TGTGCCAGCAGCTTAAATTCCGGGCATGGGCCCCAGCATTTT
few | TRBJ2-7 | TRBV5-4 | . | CASSLGTRRPEQYF | TGTGCCAGCAGCTTGGGTACGAGGAGACCCGAGCAGTACTTC
. | TRBJ2-4 | TRBV29-1 | . | CSAKEGGLAKNIQYF | TGCAGCGCCAAGGAAGGGGGGCTAGCCAAAAACATTCAGTACTTC
once | TRBJ1-2 | TRBV5-5 | . | CASSLVPGAYGYTF | TGTGCCAGCAGCTTAGTCCCAGGAGCATATGGCTACACCTTC
. | TRBJ1-2 | TRBV19 | TRBD1 | CASSFGTGQAIYGYTF | TGTGCCAGTAGTTTCGGGACAGGTCAAGCCATCTATGGCTACACCTTC
. | TRBJ1-6 | TRBV5-1 | . | CASRKIGSPLHF | TGCGCCAGCAGGAAAATAGGATCACCCCTCCACTTT
. | TRBJ1-5 | TRBV6-6 | . | CASSRDIGQPQHF | TGTGCCAGCAGCCGGGACATAGGTCAGCCCCAGCATTTT
. | TRBJ2-4 | TRBV5-4 | . | CASSFTVFEGEAKNIQYF | TGTGCCAGCAGCTTCACCGTGTTTGAGGGGGAAGCCAAAAACATTCAGTACTTC
. | TRBJ2-7 | TRBV2 | . | CASTVTRLDEQYF | TGTGCCAGCACGGTGACTAGGCTCGACGAGCAGTACTTC
. | TRBJ1-1 | TRBV5-1 | . | CASSLAVGRGNTEAFF | TGCGCCAGCAGCTTGGCGGTGGGGAGGGGAAACACTGAAGCTTTCTTT
. | TRBJ2-5 | TRBV11-2 | TRBD2 | CASSLDLRGIWYQETQYF | TGTGCCAGCAGCTTAGATCTGCGGGGGATCTGGTACCAAGAGACCCAGTACTTC
. | TRBJ2-7 | TRBV5-4 | . | CASSLEPGSEQYF | TGTGCCAGCAGCTTGGAGCCGGGTTCTGAGCAGTACTTC
. | TRBJ2-1 | TRBV7-9 | . | CASSRDSYNEQFF | TGTGCCAGCAGCCGGGACTCCTACAATGAGCAGTTCTTC
. | TRBJ2-1 | TRBV11-1 | . | CASSLVGSPNEQFF | TGTGCCAGCAGCTTAGTAGGTTCCCCTAATGAGCAGTTCTTC
once | TRBJ1-6 | TRBV4-2 | . | CASRGHSTENSPLHF | TGTGCCAGCAGGGGCCATTCGACGGAAAATTCACCCCTCCACTTT
few | TRBJ2-3 | TRBV5-8 | . | CASSFVDTQYF | TGTGCCAGCAGCTTTGTGGATACGCAGTATTTT
. | TRBJ1-6 | TRBV15 | TRBD1 | CATSDRGPYNSPLHF | TGTGCCACCAGCGACAGGGGGCCCTATAATTCACCCCTCCACTTT
. | TRBJ2-7 | TRBV6-5 | TRBD2 | CASSLLAGGTYEQYF | TGTGCCAGCAGCCTATTAGCGGGGGGCACCTACGAGCAGTACTTC
. | TRBJ2-3 | TRBV6-4 | . | CASSERAGSADTQYF | TGTGCCAGCAGTGAGCGGGCGGGGTCTGCAGATACGCAGTATTTT
once | TRBJ2-5 | TRBV7-2 | TRBD2 | CASSLASRGVVGETQYF | TGTGCCAGCAGCTTAGCATCGCGGGGGGTAGTGGGAGAGACCCAGTACTTC
. | TRBJ1-2 | TRBV6-1 | . | CASRLQGVGYGYTF | TGTGCCAGCAGATTACAGGGTGTCGGTTATGGCTACACCTTC
. | TRBJ1-5 | TRBV2 | . | CASSRGNQPQHF | TGTGCCAGCAGCAGGGGCAATCAGCCCCAGCATTTT
once | TRBJ1-3 | TRBV14 | . | CASSQDRRGAGNTIYF | TGTGCCAGCAGCCAAGATCGGCGAGGGGCTGGAAACACCATATATTTT
. | TRBJ1-5 | TRBV6-6 | . | CASSSSGSYQPQHF | TGTGCCAGCAGTTCCTCAGGGTCGTATCAGCCCCAGCATTTT
. | TRBJ1-2 | TRBV19 | . | CASITPGDSQEYTF | TGTGCCAGTATCACCCCAGGGGACTCCCAGGAGTACACCTTC
. | TRBJ2-1 | TRBV25-1 | TRBD1 | CASSEYGAGGRYEQFF | TGTGCCAGCAGTGAATATGGGGCAGGGGGCAGGTATGAGCAGTTCTTC
. | TRBJ2-5 | TRBV28 | . | CASIQRVGETQYF | TGTGCCAGCATCCAAAGGGTAGGGGAGACCCAGTACTTC
. | TRBJ1-1 | TRBV7-6 | TRBD1 | CASSRTGTGGGEAFF | TGTGCCAGCAGCAGAACCGGGACAGGGGGAGGGGAAGCTTTCTTT
. | TRBJ1-2 | TRBV2 | . | CASSGYPTVVRGYTF | TGTGCCAGCAGTGGATACCCGACAGTAGTACGCGGCTACACCTTC
few | TRBJ2-7 | TRBV10-1 | . | CASGKGLGDEQYF | TGCGCCAGCGGTAAGGGCCTGGGAGACGAGCAGTACTTC
. | TRBJ2-5 | TRBV20-1 | . | CSASSRETQYF | TGCAGTGCTAGTAGCAGGGAGACCCAGTACTTC
. | TRBJ2-6 | TRBV7-2 | . | CASSLGNTRALTF | TGTGCCAGCAGCTTAGGCAATACTAGGGCCCTGACTTTC
. | TRBJ2-3 | TRBV5-5 | . | CASSFGRTSTDTQYF | TGTGCCAGCAGCTTTGGTCGGACTAGCACAGATACGCAGTATTTT
. | TRBJ2-7 | TRBV11-2 | . | CASSLGTPRRSSSYEQYF | TGTGCCAGCAGCTTAGGAACCCCGCGGAGGTCGAGCTCCTATGAGCAGTACTTC
. | TRBJ2-7 | TRBV14 | TRBD2 | CASSTRLADEQYF | TGTGCCAGCAGCACCCGACTAGCGGACGAGCAGTACTTC
. | TRBJ2-2 | TRBV7-2 | . | CASSLFPTGELFF | TGTGCCAGCAGCTTATTCCCAACCGGGGAGCTGTTTTTT
once | TRBJ1-6 | TRBV10-3 | . | CAISARGDLRESPLHF | TGTGCCATCAGTGCAAGGGGGGACTTACGTGAGTCACCCCTCCACTTT
. | TRBJ1-1 | TRBV4-2 | TRBD1 | CASSLDRATEAFF | TGTGCCAGCAGCCTGGACAGGGCCACTGAAGCTTTCTTT
. | TRBJ2-1 | TRBV12-5 | TRBD2 | CASANPRGAGDNNEQFF | TGTGCTAGTGCCAACCCCCGAGGAGCGGGGGATAACAATGAGCAGTTCTTC
. | TRBJ2-7 | TRBV5-1 | . | CASSLFFGTETYEQYF | TGCGCCAGCAGCTTGTTTTTCGGGACGGAGACCTACGAGCAGTACTTC
. | TRBJ1-3 | TRBV4-2 | . | CASSQWGGDSGNTIYF | TGTGCCAGCAGCCAATGGGGGGGCGACTCTGGAAACACCATATATTTT
once | TRBJ1-1 | TRBV5-1 | . | CASSLDLGGTEAFF | TGCGCCAGCAGCTTGGATCTCGGCGGCACTGAAGCTTTCTTT
. | TRBJ2-3 | TRBV2 | . | CASSTSTDTQYF | TGTGCCAGCTCAACGAGCACAGATACGCAGTATTTT
. | TRBJ1-3 | TRBV5-1 | . | CASSRDGSGNTIYF | TGCGCCAGCAGCCGGGACGGCTCTGGAAACACCATATATTTT
. | TRBJ2-1 | TRBV11-3 | . | CASSLYAGNEQFF | TGTGCCAGCAGCTTATATGCGGGGAATGAGCAGTTCTTC
. | TRBJ1-2 | TRBV10-2 | . | CASRAEQGTSGYTF | TGCGCCAGCAGAGCCGAACAGGGTACAAGTGGCTACACCTTC
. | TRBJ2-4 | TRBV7-2 | TRBD2 | CASSLMISGGGNIQYF | TGTGCCAGCAGCTTAATGATAAGCGGGGGCGGAAACATTCAGTACTTC
. | TRBJ2-5 | TRBV5-4 | . | CASSLADGGARETQYF | TGTGCCAGCAGCTTGGCCGATGGGGGGGCCAGAGAGACCCAGTACTTC
once | TRBJ1-1 | TRBV11-2 | TRBD1 | CASSLTGDTEAFF | TGTGCCAGCAGCTTAACAGGGGACACTGAAGCTTTCTTT
. | TRBJ1-4 | TRBV4-1 | TRBD1 | CASSHPRGRDEKLFF | TGCGCCAGCAGCCACCCCAGGGGGCGCGATGAAAAACTGTTTTTT
. | TRBJ2-7 | TRBV6-1 | . | CASSEAGVQGSYEQYF | TGTGCCAGCAGTGAAGCTGGGGTTCAGGGCTCCTACGAGCAGTACTTC
. | TRBJ1-4 | TRBV5-1 | TRBD1 | CASSLQGAGSNEKLFF | TGCGCCAGCAGCTTGCAGGGGGCAGGTTCTAATGAAAAACTGTTTTTT